The 10 T cell receptor beta chains listed next were all sequenced from one sample in a study of cytomegalovirus exposure and HLA in healthy donors. PCR was performed using 60 Vbeta and 13 Jbeta primers. Assay used: immunoSEQ multiplex PCR; TCRdb lists only in-frame clones, some missing. This table holds 53,000 or so clones. The material sequenced was PBMCs. The source of these receptors is a man between 18 and 35 years old in good health and CMV-seropositive.

The chain combines TRBV4-2 with TRBJ2-7, with D tentatively TRBD2 (6 bases). Per germline, CDR1 LGHNA and CDR2 YNFKEQ. The germline V and J ends were trimmed by 4 bases and 0 bases, with 13 bases remaining between them. This CDR3 spans 15 amino acids. The CDR3 region is CASSPRDSSSYEQYF. CDR3 in DNA: TGTGCCAGCAGCCCCCGGGACTCGAGCTCCTACGAGCAGTACTTC.

The chain combines TRBV27 with TRBJ2-2; no reliable D call. There are 15 residues in the CDR3. The V end was cut by 3 bases, the J end by 3 bases, with 11 bases between. CDR1 is MNHEY, CDR2 SMNVEV, per germline (reference sequence). In DNA, the CDR3 is TGTGCCAGCAGTTTGGTTGCGATAGACACCGGGGAGCTGTTTTTT. It is translated as CASSLVAIDTGELFF.

V and J are TRBV30 and TRBJ1-2; D is uncertain. The CDR3 runs to 14 residues. The V gene lost 4 bases and the J gene lost 4 bases, with 16 bases spanning the gap. Germline CDR1 and CDR2: GTSNPN and SVGIG (reference sequence). CDR3 region: CAWTIGDWSYGYTF. CDR3 DNA sequence: TGTGCCTGGACCATCGGGGATTGGAGCTATGGCTACACCTTC. Combining the CDR3 with reference TRBV30 and TRBJ1-2 gives the whole variable domain SQTIHQWPATLVQPVGSPLSLECTVEGTSNPNLYWYRQAAGRGLQLLFYSVGIGQISSEVPQNLSASRPQDRQFILSSKKLLLSDSGFYLCAWTIGDWSYGYTFGSGTRLTVV.

The genes are TRBV7-9 and TRBJ2-6; 7 bases match TRBD1. V gave up 1 base and J gave up 0 bases; unmatched junction bases: 0. Germline CDR1 is SEHNR and CDR2 is FQNEAQ (reference sequence). The CDR3 has 16 residues. The chain's CDR3 is CASSLGDSSGANVLTF. DNA of the CDR3: TGTGCCAGCAGCTTAGGGGACAGCTCTGGGGCCAACGTCCTGACTTTC.

V is TRBV7-9 and J is TRBJ1-2, with D possibly TRBD1 on 6 matching bases. V dropped 5 bases and J dropped 1 base, with 8 bases sitting between them. The CDR3 has 13 residues. Per the germline V gene, CDR1 is SEHNR and CDR2 is FQNEAQ (reference sequence). The CDR3 nucleotides are TGTGCCAGCAGCCCGGACAGTAACTATGGCTACACCTTC. As protein: CASSPDSNYGYTF.

The chain carries TRBV6-6 and TRBJ2-7; 7 bases match TRBD2. Germline V gene data show CDR1 as MNHNY and CDR2 as SVGAGI (reference sequence). This CDR3 comprises 14 residues. V was clipped by 2 bases and J by 3 bases; unmatched bases: 4. The DNA of the CDR3 is TGTGCCAGCAGTTACAGCGGGGAGGGCTACGAGCAGTACTTC. It encodes CASSYSGEGYEQYF.

The rearrangement joins TRBV7-8 to TRBJ2-1; unclear D gene. CDR1 and CDR2 from the germline V gene are SGHVS and FQNEAQ. The length of the CDR3 is 15 residues. V was shortened by 1 base and J by 6 bases, with 13 bases between the two germline ends. The DNA of the CDR3 is TGTGCCAGCAGCTTAGAACCCCCGTCAGGCAATGAGCAGTTCTTC. Its translation: CASSLEPPSGNEQFF.

The gene calls are TRBV29-1 and TRBJ2-5, with 7 positions matching TRBD1. The CDR3 runs 13 residues. Germline CDR1 SQVTM, CDR2 ANQGSEA. V lost 4 bases and J lost 9; bases outside the gene matches: 11. The CDR3 region is CSVGDSVLTAQYF. The CDR3 bases are TGCAGCGTTGGGGACAGTGTCCTAACGGCCCAGTACTTC. Using reference TRBV29-1 and TRBJ2-5 for the parts outside the CDR3, the full variable domain is SAVISQKPSRDICQRGTSLTIQCQVDSQVTMMFWYRQQPGQSLTLIATANQGSEATYESGFVIDKFPISRPNLTFSTLTVSNMSPEDSSIYLCSVGDSVLTAQYFGPGTRLLVL.

The chain combines TRBV29-1 with TRBJ2-1; 8 nucleotides agree with TRBD2. With V trimmed by 0 bases and J by 9 bases, 4 bases remained unmatched. CDR3 length: 13 residues. The germline V gene has CDR1 SQVTM and CDR2 ANQGSEA. The CDR3 sequence: CSVEEAGEGEQFF. In DNA, the CDR3 is TGCAGCGTTGAAGAAGCGGGAGAGGGTGAGCAGTTCTTC.

The gene calls are TRBV5-6 and TRBJ2-3, with D perhaps TRBD2 (5 bases). V was cut by 0 bases and J by 1 base, with 6 bases left in between. The CDR3 spans 14 residues. The V gene's germline CDR1 is SGHDT and CDR2 YYEEEE. This chain's CDR3 is CASSLVARTDTQYF. The CDR3 nucleotides read TGTGCCAGCAGCTTGGTAGCGCGCACAGATACGCAGTATTTT.